This T cell receptor (beta chain) was found in a study of T cell responses to AZD1222 COVID-19 vaccine. Germline V CDR1 and CDR2: MGHRA, YSYEKL. V was pared by 0 bases and J by 3 bases, with 7 bases of the junction left unmatched. This CDR3 has 16 residues. Remarks on this clone: Its antigen is undetermined.

Using immunoSEQ multiplex PCR, the repertoire was profiled, and TCRdb retains in-frame clones only, with some absent. In the table there are more than 110,000 clones, 85% to 95% of which are singletons. Regarding the study as a whole: Spike-specific TCR breadth rose after two AZD1222 doses, and depth rose as well. Nearly half of the spike-specific TCRs reportedly recognize variant regions that carry no mutations.

This material consisted of peripheral blood, taken 28 days after the second AZD1222 dose. The TCR sequence derives from an adult who received the AZD1222 COVID-19 vaccine. The genes are TRBV4-1 and TRBJ2-7, with 8 bases that match TRBD2. The CDR3 here is CASSQDLGTRGYEQYF. The CDR3 coding sequence is TGCGCCAGCAGCCAAGATCTGGGGACTAGGGGCTACGAGCAGTACTTC.